Below are 6 T cell receptor beta chains sequenced from a single sample in a study of identical twins. MiXCR, applied by TCRdb to the 5' RACE reads, yields one record per CDR3 protein. The sample includes 650,000 to 800,000 distinct CDR3 sequences, over 8.5% of them seen just once. These data were also reused for a study on yellow fever vaccine responses in identical twins.

The sample consisted of PBMCs. The receptors shown here come from a woman under 30 in good health.

In its sample, this clonotype was seen many times. V and J are TRBV5-1 and TRBJ2-5, with D possibly being TRBD1 or TRBD2 (6 bases each). Germline V gene data show CDR1 as SGHRS and CDR2 as YFSETQ. Trimming removed 4 bases from V and 1 base from J, with 17 bases in between. CDR3 length: 16 residues. The CDR3 protein is CASSPGAGVIQETQYF. In DNA form, the CDR3 reads TGCGCCAGCAGCCCGGGAGCAGGGGTAATCCAAGAGACCCAGTACTTC. Supplemented by reference TRBV5-1 and TRBJ2-5, the full variable domain reads KAGVTQTPRYLIKTRGQQVTLSCSPISGHRSVSWYQQTPGQGLQFLFEYFSETQRNKGNFPGRFSGRQFSNSRSEMNVSTLELGDSALYLCASSPGAGVIQETQYFGPGTRLLVL.

This clonotype showed up many times. The chain has TRBV5-1 and TRBJ2-3; the match to TRBD1 covers 7 bases. CDR1 is SGHRS, CDR2 YFSETQ, per germline. Germline trimming cut 4 bases from V and 3 bases from J; bases unmatched to any gene: 8. This CDR3 has 15 amino acids. The CDR3 loop reads CASSVIQGPTDTQYF. DNA of the CDR3: TGCGCCAGCAGCGTGATACAGGGGCCAACAGATACGCAGTATTTT.

V is TRBV20-1 and J is TRBJ1-5; 9 nucleotides match TRBD1. This CDR3 is 16 amino acids long. The V gene's germline CDR1 is DFQATT and CDR2 SNEGSKA (reference sequence). After removal of 3 bases from V and 5 bases from J, the junction contained 11 bases not matched to a gene. CDR3 bases: TGCAGTGCTAGTGCCGCGACAGGGGGAGGGCATCAGCCCCAGCATTTT. This codes for CSASAATGGGHQPQHF.

This chain links TRBV3-1 with TRBJ2-3, with 8 positions matching TRBD2. The CDR3 has 20 amino acids. V shed 11 bases, J shed 1 base, and the junction held 26 bases outside the gene matches. Germline CDR1 reads LGHDT; CDR2 reads YNNKEL (reference sequence). CDR3 in amino acids: CACCQFLAGGREEGTDTQYF. In nucleotides, the CDR3 is TGTGCCTGCTGCCAATTCCTGGCGGGGGGTCGGGAGGAGGGCACAGATACGCAGTATTTT.

The J gene is TRBJ1-2, the V gene TRBV7-8; perhaps TRBD1 as D (5 bases). Trimming left V 1 base short and J 4 bases short, with 16 bases between. The V gene's germline CDR1 is SGHVS and CDR2 FQNEAQ. CDR3 length equals 16 residues. Here the CDR3 reads CASSLGRAREAYGYTF. The DNA of the CDR3 is TGTGCCAGCAGCTTAGGTCGGGCCAGGGAGGCCTATGGCTACACCTTC.

V gene TRBV18 combines with J gene TRBJ2-1; TRBD2 matches 11 bases. V shed 0 bases and J 0 bases; nucleotides not matched to a gene: 7. The germline V gene has CDR1 KGHSH and CDR2 LQKENI. The CDR3 runs to 19 residues. CDR3 coding DNA: TGTGCCAGCTCACCACCGCGCGGGACTAGCGGAACCTCCTACAATGAGCAGTTCTTC. Encoded protein: CASSPPRGTSGTSYNEQFF. The full variable domain, with the rest looked up from reference TRBV18 and TRBJ2-1, is NAGVMQNPRHLVRRRGQEARLRCSPMKGHSHVYWYRQLPEEGLKFMVYLQKENIIDESGMPKERFSAEFPKEGPSILRIQQVVRGDSAAYFCASSPPRGTSGTSYNEQFFGPGTRLTVL.